This section outlines one T cell receptor (beta chain) sequence together with its context. These data are taken from a study of T-cell reconstitution after alpha-beta-depleted transplantation in children. CDR3 length: 16 amino acids. V lost 4 bases and J 3 bases, leaving 14 bases between the germline ends. CDR1 is SGHRS and CDR2 is YFSETQ in the germline V gene. Unique molecular identifiers were incorporated into the prepared TCRbeta library. TCRdb re-analysed the PCR reads in MiXCR, keeping a single row per CDR3 protein. The sample consists of approximately 800,000 distinct CDR3 sequences, approximately 15% of them appearing once.

This sample comprised PBMCs, mostly from graft donor cells, obtained 360 days after TCRalphabeta/CD19-depleted stem cell transplant. This TCR was recovered from a male patient between 10 and 17 years old who had a stem cell transplant for acute lymphoblastic leukemia, so the T cells may come from the graft donor. The chain couples TRBV5-1 to TRBJ2-6; D perhaps matches TRBD2 (5 bases). The CDR3 protein is CASSPPGLLGANVLTF. CDR3 bases: TGCGCCAGCAGCCCGCCCGGACTGCTTGGGGCCAACGTCCTGACTTTC.